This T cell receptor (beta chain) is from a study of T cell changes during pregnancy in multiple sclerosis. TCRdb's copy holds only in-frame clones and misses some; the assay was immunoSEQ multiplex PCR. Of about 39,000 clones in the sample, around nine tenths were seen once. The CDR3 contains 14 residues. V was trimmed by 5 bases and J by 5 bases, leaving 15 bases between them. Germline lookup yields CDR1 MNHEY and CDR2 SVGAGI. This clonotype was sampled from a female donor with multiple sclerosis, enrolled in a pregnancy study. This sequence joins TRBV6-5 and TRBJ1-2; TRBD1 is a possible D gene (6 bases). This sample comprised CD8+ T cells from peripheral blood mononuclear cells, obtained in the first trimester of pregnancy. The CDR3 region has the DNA TGTGCCAGCAGTATAACAGGGTCAGGGTATGGCTACACCTTC. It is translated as CASSITGSGYGYTF.